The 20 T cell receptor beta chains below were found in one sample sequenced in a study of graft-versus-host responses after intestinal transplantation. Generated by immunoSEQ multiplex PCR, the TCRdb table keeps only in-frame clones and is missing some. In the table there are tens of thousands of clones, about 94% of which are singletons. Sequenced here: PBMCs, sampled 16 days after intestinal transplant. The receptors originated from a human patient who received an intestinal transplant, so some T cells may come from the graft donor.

CDR3 nucleotides: TGTGCCAGCAGCTTCCACAGGGAGACCCAGTACTTC. Encoded protein: CASSFHRETQYF. The V and J genes are TRBV7-2 and TRBJ2-5, with D tentatively TRBD1 (5 bases). CDR1 and CDR2 (germline): SGHTA, FQGNSA. V was clipped by 3 bases and J by 5 bases, with 7 bases between them. CDR3 size: 12 residues. Full variable domain (outside the CDR3, taken from reference TRBV7-2 and TRBJ2-5): GAGVSQSPSNKVTEKGKDVELRCDPISGHTALYWYRQSLGQGLEFLIYFQGNSAPDKSGLPSDRFSAERTGGSVSTLTIQRTQQEDSAVYLCASSFHRETQYFGPGTRLLVL.

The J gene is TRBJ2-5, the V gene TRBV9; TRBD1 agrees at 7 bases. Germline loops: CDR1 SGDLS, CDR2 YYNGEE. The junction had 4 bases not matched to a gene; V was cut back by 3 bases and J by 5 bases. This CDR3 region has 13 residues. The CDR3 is CASSDDRAETQYF. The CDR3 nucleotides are TGTGCCAGCAGCGATGACAGGGCGGAGACCCAGTACTTC.

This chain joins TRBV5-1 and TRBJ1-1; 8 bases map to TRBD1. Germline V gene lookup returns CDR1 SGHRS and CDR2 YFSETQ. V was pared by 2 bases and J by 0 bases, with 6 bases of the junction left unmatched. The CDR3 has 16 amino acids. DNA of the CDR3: TGCGCCAGCAGCTTCGGGACAGGACATTTGAACACTGAAGCTTTCTTT. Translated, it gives CASSFGTGHLNTEAFF.

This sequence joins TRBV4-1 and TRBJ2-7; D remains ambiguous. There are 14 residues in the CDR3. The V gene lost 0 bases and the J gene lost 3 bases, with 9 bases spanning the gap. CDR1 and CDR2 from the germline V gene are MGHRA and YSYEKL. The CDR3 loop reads CASSQDNSYYEQYF. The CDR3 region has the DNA TGCGCCAGCAGCCAAGATAACAGTTACTACGAGCAGTACTTC.

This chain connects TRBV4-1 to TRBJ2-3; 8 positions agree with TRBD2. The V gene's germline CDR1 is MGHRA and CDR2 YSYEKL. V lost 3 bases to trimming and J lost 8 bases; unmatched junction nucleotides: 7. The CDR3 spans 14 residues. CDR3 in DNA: TGCGCCAGCAGCCAGGAGCGGGAGCGTGTTACGCAGTATTTT. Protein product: CASSQERERVTQYF.

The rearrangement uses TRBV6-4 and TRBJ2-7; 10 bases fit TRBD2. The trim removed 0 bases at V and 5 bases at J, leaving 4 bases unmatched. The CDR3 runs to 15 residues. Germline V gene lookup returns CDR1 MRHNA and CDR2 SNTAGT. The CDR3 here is CASSDSASGSDEQYF. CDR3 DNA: TGTGCCAGCAGTGACTCGGCTAGCGGGAGTGACGAGCAGTACTTC.

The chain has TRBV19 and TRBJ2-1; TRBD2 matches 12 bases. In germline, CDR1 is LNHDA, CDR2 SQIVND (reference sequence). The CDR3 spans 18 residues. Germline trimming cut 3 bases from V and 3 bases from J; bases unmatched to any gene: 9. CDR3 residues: CASSIGLAGGDIYNEQFF. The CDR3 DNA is TGTGCCAGTAGTATCGGCCTAGCGGGAGGGGATATCTACAATGAGCAGTTCTTC. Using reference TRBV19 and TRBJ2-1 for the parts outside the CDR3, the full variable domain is DGGITQSPKYLFRKEGQNVTLSCEQNLNHDAMYWYRQDPGQGLRLIYYSQIVNDFQKGDIAEGYSVSREKKESFPLTVTSAQKNPTAFYLCASSIGLAGGDIYNEQFFGPGTRLTVL.

The DNA for the CDR3 is TGTGCCAGCAAGGAGCGGGTTAGCACAGATACGCAGTATTTT. This translates into CASKERVSTDTQYF. This chain uses TRBV25-1 with TRBJ2-3, with TRBD2 as a possible D gene (6 bases). CDR3 length: 14 amino acids. The V end was cut by 7 bases, the J end by 0 bases, with 11 bases between. Germline assignment: CDR1 MGHDK and CDR2 SYGVNS.

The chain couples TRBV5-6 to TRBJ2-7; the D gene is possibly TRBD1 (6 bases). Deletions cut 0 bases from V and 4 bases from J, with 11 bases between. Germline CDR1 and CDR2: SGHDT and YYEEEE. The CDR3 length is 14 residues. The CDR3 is CASSLGRTDYEQYF. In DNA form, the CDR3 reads TGTGCCAGCAGCTTGGGAAGGACAGATTACGAGCAGTACTTC. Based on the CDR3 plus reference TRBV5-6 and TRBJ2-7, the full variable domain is DAGVTQSPTHLIKTRGQQVTLRCSPKSGHDTVSWYQQALGQGPQFIFQYYEEEERQRGNFPDRFSGHQFPNYSSELNVNALLLGDSALYLCASSLGRTDYEQYFGPGTRLTVT.

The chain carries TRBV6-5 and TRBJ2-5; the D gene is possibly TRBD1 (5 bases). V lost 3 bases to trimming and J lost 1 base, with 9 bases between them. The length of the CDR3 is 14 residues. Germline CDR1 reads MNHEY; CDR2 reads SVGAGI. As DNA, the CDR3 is TGTGCCAGCAGTTATCGAGACAGCCAAGAGACCCAGTACTTC. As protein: CASSYRDSQETQYF.

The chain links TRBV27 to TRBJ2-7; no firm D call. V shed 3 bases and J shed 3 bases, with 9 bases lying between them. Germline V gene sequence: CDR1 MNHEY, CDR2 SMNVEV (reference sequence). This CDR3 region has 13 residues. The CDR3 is CASSFRHGYEQYF. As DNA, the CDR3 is TGTGCCAGCAGTTTCAGACATGGCTACGAGCAGTACTTC.

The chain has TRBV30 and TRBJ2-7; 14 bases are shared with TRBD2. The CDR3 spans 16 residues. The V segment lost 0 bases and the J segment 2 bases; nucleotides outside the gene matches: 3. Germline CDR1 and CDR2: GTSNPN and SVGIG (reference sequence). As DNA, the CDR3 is TGTGCCTGGAGTGTACGGGGACTAGCGGGAGCCTACGAGCAGTACTTC. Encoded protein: CAWSVRGLAGAYEQYF.

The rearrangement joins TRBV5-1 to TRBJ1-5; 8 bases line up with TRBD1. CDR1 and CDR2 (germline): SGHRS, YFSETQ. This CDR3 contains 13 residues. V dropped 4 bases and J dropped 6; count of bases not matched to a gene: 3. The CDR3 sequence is CASSPTGVQPQHF. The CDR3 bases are TGCGCCAGCAGCCCGACAGGGGTTCAGCCCCAGCATTTT.

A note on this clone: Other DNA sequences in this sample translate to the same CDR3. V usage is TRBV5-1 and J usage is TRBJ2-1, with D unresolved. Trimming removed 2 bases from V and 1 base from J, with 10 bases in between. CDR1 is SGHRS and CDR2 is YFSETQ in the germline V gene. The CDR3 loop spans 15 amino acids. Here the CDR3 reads CASSLAGVSYNEQFF. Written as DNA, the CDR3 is TGCGCCAGCAGCTTAGCAGGAGTGTCCTACAATGAGCAGTTCTTC.

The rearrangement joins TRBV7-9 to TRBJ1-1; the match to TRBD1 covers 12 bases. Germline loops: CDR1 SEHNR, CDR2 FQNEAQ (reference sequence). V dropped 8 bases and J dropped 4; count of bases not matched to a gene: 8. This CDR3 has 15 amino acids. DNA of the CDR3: TGTGCCAGCTTAGGGACAGGGGGCGTGAGCACTGAAGCTTTCTTT. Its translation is CASLGTGGVSTEAFF.

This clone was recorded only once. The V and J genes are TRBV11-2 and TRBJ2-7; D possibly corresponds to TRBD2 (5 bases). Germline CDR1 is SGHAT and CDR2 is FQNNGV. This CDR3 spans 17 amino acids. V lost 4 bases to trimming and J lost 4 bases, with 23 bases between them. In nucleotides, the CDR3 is TGTGCCAGCAGCTCCGGCAAGACTAACCTAGGAATTTACGAGCAGTACTTC. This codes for CASSSGKTNLGIYEQYF.

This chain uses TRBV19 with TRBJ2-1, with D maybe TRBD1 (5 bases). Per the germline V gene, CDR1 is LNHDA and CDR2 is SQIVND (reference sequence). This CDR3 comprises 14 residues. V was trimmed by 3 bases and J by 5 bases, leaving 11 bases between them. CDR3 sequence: CASSIEDNDNEQFF. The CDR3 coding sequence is TGTGCCAGTAGTATTGAGGACAATGACAATGAGCAGTTCTTC.

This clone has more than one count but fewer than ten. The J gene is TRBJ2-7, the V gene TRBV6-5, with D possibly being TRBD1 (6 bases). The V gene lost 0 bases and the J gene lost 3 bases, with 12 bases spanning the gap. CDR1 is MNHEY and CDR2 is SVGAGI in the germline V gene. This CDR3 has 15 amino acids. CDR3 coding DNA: TGTGCCAGCAGTTACTCCCGGGACACCAGCTACGAGCAGTACTTC. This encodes CASSYSRDTSYEQYF.

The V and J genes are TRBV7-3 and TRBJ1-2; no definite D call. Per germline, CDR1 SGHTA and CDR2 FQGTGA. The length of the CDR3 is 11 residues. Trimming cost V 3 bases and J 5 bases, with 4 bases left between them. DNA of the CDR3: TGTGCCAGCAGCTTGGAATATGGCTACACCTTC. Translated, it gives CASSLEYGYTF.

The CDR3 DNA reads TGTGCCAGCAGTGAGGACTCCTCCTACAATGAGCAGTTCTTC. Translation: CASSEDSSYNEQFF. The gene calls are TRBV6-1 and TRBJ2-1; a possible D gene is TRBD2 (5 bases). Per the germline V gene, CDR1 is MNHNS and CDR2 is SASEGT. Trimming cost V 3 bases and J 0 bases, with 6 bases left between them. The length of the CDR3 is 14 residues.